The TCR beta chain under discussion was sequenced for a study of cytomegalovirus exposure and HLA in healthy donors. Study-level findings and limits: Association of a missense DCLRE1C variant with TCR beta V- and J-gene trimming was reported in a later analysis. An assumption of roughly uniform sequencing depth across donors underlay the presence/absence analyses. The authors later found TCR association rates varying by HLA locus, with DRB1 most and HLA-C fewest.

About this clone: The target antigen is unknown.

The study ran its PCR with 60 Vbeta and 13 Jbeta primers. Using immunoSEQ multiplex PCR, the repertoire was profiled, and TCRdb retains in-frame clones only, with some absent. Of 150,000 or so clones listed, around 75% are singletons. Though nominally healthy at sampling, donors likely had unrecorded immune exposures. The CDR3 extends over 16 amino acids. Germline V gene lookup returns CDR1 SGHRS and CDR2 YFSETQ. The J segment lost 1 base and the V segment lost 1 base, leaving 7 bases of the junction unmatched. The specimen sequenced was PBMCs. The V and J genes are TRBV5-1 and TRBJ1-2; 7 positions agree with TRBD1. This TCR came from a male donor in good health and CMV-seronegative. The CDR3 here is CASSLWGTERNYGYTF. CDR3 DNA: TGCGCCAGCAGCTTGTGGGGGACAGAACGTAACTATGGCTACACCTTC. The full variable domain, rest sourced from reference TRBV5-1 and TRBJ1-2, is KAGVTQTPRYLIKTRGQQVTLSCSPISGHRSVSWYQQTPGQGLQFLFEYFSETQRNKGNFPGRFSGRQFSNSRSEMNVSTLELGDSALYLCASSLWGTERNYGYTFGSGTRLTVV.